A selection of T cell receptor beta chains follows, all from one sample in a study of sequential checkpoint blockade in melanoma. Sequenced by immunoSEQ multiplex PCR; TCRdb stores in-frame clones only, minus some. This table holds some 3,300 clones, roughly a quarter found once. Sequenced material: tumor tissue (inferred from file names), taken from a patient given nivolumab and ipilimumab in sequence. Every receptor here comes from a human donor with melanoma. CDR3s include the opening cysteine and the closing phenylalanine or tryptophan. The order of the fields is clone size, D gene, J gene, CDR3 length, V gene, CDR3 DNA, CDR3 protein. The D gene is left open where the match is weak. Clone size is stated in some rows and not others, as once, few, many or a class when expanded.

abundance: .
d_gene: .
j_gene: TRBJ1-3
len: 15
v_gene: TRBV9
CDR3nt: TGTGCCAGCAGCCCCGCCGGCGGACCTGGAAACACCATATATTTT
CDR3aa: CASSPAGGPGNTIYF

abundance: .
d_gene: .
j_gene: TRBJ2-1
len: 15
v_gene: TRBV5-1
CDR3nt: TGCGCCAGCAGTCCCTCGTCAGGGTGGTACAATGAGCAGTTCTTC
CDR3aa: CASSPSSGWYNEQFF

abundance: many
d_gene: TRBD1
j_gene: TRBJ2-7
len: 15
v_gene: TRBV11-3
CDR3nt: TGTGCCAGCAGCTTGGTAGGGACAGGGGACTACGAGCAGTACTTC
CDR3aa: CASSLVGTGDYEQYF

abundance: .
d_gene: .
j_gene: TRBJ1-2
len: 13
v_gene: TRBV30
CDR3nt: TGTGCCTGGAGTGTCGGGGTCGGCTATGGCTACACCTTC
CDR3aa: CAWSVGVGYGYTF

abundance: .
d_gene: .
j_gene: TRBJ2-1
len: 14
v_gene: TRBV10-2
CDR3nt: TGCGCCAGCGGCGGGTGGGGCCCCTACAATGAGCAGTTCTTC
CDR3aa: CASGGWGPYNEQFF

abundance: .
d_gene: .
j_gene: TRBJ1-2
len: 15
v_gene: TRBV18
CDR3nt: TGTGCCAGCTCACCATCCTCCGGGGGTGACTATGGCTACACCTTC
CDR3aa: CASSPSSGGDYGYTF

abundance: medium-sized
d_gene: .
j_gene: TRBJ2-3
len: 14
v_gene: TRBV11-3
CDR3nt: TGTGCCAGCAGCTTAGGAGTGTACACAGATACGCAGTATTTT
CDR3aa: CASSLGVYTDTQYF

abundance: medium-sized
d_gene: TRBD1
j_gene: TRBJ2-3
len: 14
v_gene: TRBV6-8
CDR3nt: TGTGCCAGCAGGGAGGACAGGGGCACAGATACGCAGTATTTT
CDR3aa: CASREDRGTDTQYF

abundance: .
d_gene: .
j_gene: TRBJ1-4
len: 14
v_gene: TRBV19
CDR3nt: TGTGCCAGTAGTGAAGGCAGAAGAAATGAAAAACTGTTTTTT
CDR3aa: CASSEGRRNEKLFF

abundance: .
d_gene: .
j_gene: TRBJ1-1
len: 14
v_gene: TRBV25-1
CDR3nt: TGTGCCAGCAGTGAAGCAGTCATGAACACTGAAGCTTTCTTT
CDR3aa: CASSEAVMNTEAFF

abundance: few
d_gene: .
j_gene: TRBJ2-7
len: 14
v_gene: TRBV11-3
CDR3nt: TGTGCCAGCAGCTTAAGTGGAAGCTCCTACGAGCAGTACTTC
CDR3aa: CASSLSGSSYEQYF

abundance: many
d_gene: TRBD2
j_gene: TRBJ2-5
len: 15
v_gene: TRBV11-3
CDR3nt: TGTGCCAGCAGCTTACGCCGGGGGGGCCCAGAGACCCAGTACTTC
CDR3aa: CASSLRRGGPETQYF

abundance: few
d_gene: .
j_gene: TRBJ2-5
len: 11
v_gene: TRBV30
CDR3nt: TGTGCCTGGAGTGTTCAGGAGACCCAGTACTTC
CDR3aa: CAWSVQETQYF

abundance: few
d_gene: TRBD1
j_gene: TRBJ1-1
len: 15
v_gene: TRBV19
CDR3nt: TGTGCCAGTAGCCAAATCAGGGGGCAGATGACTGAAGCTTTCTTT
CDR3aa: CASSQIRGQMTEAFF

abundance: medium-sized
d_gene: TRBD1
j_gene: TRBJ1-5
len: 16
v_gene: TRBV9
CDR3nt: TGTGCCAGCAGTCAATCTGGGACAGGGGGCTATCAGCCCCAGCATTTT
CDR3aa: CASSQSGTGGYQPQHF